This T cell receptor (beta chain) came from a study of T-cell reconstitution after alpha-beta-depleted transplantation in children. The TCRbeta library was prepared with unique molecular identifiers. TCRdb re-analysed the PCR reads in MiXCR, keeping a single row per CDR3 protein. Found here are 450,000 to 600,000 distinct CDR3 sequences, approximately 32% of them singletons; the top ten hold under 3%. In its sample, this clonotype was seen once. The germline gene is not matched at one end of the junction; a read error may be the cause. Germline V gives CDR1 LGHNA, CDR2 YSLEER. The CDR3 sequence is 16 residues long.

This specimen consisted of PBMCs from the stem cell graft donor, obtained from the stem cell graft. The receptor was isolated from a human donor who donated a stem cell graft to a child with aplastic anemia. V is TRBV4-3 and J is TRBJ1-6, with D possibly TRBD1 on 5 matching bases. The chain's CDR3 is CDSSQHRQRWDSPLHF. The CDR3 DNA reads TGCGACAGCAGCCAACATAGACAGAGGTGGGATTCACCCCTCCACTTT.